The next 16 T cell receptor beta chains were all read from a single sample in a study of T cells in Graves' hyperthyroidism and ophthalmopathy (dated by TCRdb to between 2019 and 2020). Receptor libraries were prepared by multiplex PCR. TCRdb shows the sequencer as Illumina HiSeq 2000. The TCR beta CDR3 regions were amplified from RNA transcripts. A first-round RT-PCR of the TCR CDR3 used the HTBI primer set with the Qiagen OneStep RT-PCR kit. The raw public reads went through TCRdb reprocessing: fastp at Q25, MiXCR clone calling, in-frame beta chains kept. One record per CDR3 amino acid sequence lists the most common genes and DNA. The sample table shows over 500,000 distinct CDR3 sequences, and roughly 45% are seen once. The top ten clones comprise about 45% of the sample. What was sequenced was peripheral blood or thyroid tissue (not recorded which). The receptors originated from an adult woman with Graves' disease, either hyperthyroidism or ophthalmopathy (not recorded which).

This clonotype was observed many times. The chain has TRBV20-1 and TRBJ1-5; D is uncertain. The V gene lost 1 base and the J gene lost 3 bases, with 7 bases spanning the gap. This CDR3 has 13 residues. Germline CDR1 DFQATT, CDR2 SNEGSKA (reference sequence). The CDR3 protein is CSARVAVNQPQHF. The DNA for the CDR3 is TGCAGTGCTAGAGTAGCAGTCAATCAGCCCCAGCATTTT.

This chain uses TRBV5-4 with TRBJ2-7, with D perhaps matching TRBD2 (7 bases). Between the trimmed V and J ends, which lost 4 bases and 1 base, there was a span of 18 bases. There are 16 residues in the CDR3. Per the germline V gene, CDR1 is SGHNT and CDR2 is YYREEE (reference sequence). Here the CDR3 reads CASSGLRGGSSYEQYF. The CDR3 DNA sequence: TGTGCCAGCAGCGGATTGAGGGGGGGCTCTTCCTACGAGCAGTACTTC.

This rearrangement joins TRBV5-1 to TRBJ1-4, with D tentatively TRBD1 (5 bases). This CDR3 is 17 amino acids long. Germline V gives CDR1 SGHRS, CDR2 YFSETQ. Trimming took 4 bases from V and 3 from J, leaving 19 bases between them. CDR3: CASSKGGGGLPNEKLFF. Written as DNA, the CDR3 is TGCGCCAGCAGCAAAGGCGGGGGTGGATTGCCTAATGAAAAACTGTTTTTT.

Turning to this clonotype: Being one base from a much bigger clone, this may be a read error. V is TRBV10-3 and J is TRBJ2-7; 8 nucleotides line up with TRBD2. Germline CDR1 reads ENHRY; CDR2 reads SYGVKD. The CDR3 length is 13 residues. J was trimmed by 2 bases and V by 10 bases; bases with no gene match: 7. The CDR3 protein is CASSAGGPYEQYF. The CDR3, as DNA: TGTGCCAGCAGCGCGGGAGGCCCCTACGAGCAGTACTTC.

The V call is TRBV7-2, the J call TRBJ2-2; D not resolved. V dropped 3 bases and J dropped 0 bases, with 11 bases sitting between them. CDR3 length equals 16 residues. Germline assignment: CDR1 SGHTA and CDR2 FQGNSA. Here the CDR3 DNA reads TGTGCCAGCAGCTTTAACGCGGTCACGAACACCGGGGAGCTGTTTTTT. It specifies CASSFNAVTNTGELFF.

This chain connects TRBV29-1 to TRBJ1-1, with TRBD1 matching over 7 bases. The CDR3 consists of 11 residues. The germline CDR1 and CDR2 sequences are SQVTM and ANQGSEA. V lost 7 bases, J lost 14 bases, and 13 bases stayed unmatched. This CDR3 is CSGGWTGLSFF. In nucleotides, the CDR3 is TGCAGCGGGGGATGGACAGGTCTTTCCTTCTTT. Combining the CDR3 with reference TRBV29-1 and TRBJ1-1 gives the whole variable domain SAVISQKPSRDICQRGTSLTIQCQVDSQVTMMFWYRQQPGQSLTLIATANQGSEATYESGFVIDKFPISRPNLTFSTLTVSNMSPEDSSIYLCSGGWTGLSFFGQGTRLTVV.

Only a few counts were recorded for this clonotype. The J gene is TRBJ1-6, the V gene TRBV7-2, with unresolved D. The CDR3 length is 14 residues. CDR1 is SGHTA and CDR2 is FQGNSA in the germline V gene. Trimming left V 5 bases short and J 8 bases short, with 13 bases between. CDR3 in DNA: TGTGCCAGCAGCACCCGTCCAGGTGATTCACCCCTCCACTTT. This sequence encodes CASSTRPGDSPLHF.

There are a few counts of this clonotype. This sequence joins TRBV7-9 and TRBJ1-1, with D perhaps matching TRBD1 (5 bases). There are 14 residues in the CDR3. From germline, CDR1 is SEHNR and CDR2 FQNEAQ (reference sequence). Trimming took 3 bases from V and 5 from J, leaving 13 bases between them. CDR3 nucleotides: TGTGCCAGCAGCTTTAGTAGGGGATCAACTGAAGCTTTCTTT. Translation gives CASSFSRGSTEAFF.

CDR3 amino acids: CSVSGGGDNEAFF. The CDR3 coding sequence is TGCAGCGTATCGGGAGGCGGAGATAATGAAGCTTTCTTT. V is TRBV29-1 and J is TRBJ1-1; D unclear. The V and J ends lost 6 bases and 7 bases respectively, with 18 bases between them. This CDR3 has 13 residues. Germline loops: CDR1 SQVTM, CDR2 ANQGSEA.

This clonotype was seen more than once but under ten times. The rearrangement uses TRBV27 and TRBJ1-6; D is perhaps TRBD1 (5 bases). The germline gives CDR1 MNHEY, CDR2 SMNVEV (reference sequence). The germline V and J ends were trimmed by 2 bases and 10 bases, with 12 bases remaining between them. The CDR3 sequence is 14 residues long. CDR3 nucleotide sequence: TGTGCCAGCAGTTTAACGGGGGTAGTATCACCCCTCCACTTT. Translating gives CASSLTGVVSPLHF.

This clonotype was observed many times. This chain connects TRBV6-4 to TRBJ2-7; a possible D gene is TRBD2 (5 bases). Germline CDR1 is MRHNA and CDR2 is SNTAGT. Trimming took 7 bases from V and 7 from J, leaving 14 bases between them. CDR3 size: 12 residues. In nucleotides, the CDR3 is TGTGCCAGCACCGAGGGCGAGACTGAGCAGTACTTC. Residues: CASTEGETEQYF.

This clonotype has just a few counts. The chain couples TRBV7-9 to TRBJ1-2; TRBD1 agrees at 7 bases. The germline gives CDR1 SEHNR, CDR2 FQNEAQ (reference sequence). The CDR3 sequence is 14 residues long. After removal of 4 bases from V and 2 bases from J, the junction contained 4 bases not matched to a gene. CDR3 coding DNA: TGTGCCAGCAGCTCGCTGACAGGGAACTATGGCTACACCTTC. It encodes CASSSLTGNYGYTF.

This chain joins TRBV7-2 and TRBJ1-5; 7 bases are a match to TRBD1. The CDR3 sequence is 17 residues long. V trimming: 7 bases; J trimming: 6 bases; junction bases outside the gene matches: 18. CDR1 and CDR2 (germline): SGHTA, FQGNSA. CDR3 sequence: CASNPGGGGAGIQPQHF. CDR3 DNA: TGTGCCAGCAACCCCGGCGGAGGGGGCGCGGGGATTCAGCCCCAGCATTTT.

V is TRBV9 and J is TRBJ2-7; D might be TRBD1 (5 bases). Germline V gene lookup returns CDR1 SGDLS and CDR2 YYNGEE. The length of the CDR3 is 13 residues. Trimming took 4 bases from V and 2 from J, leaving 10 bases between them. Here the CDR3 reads CASSPGYPYEQYF. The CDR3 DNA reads TGTGCCAGCAGCCCAGGGTATCCCTACGAGCAGTACTTC.

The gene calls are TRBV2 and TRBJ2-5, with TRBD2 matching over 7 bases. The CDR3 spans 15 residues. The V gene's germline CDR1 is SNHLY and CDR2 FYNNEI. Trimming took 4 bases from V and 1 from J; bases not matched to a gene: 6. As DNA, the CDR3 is TGTGCCAGCAGTGGGCTACTAGCGACCCAAGAGACCCAGTACTTC. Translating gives CASSGLLATQETQYF.

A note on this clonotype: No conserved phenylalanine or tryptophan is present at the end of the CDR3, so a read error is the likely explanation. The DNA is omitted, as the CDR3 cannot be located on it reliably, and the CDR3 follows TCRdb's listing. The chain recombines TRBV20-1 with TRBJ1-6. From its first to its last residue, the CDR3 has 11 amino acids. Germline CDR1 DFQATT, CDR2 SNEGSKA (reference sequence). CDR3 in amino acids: CSALPNSPGLD.